The 14 T cell receptor beta chains presented below share a single source sample, sequenced in a study of T-cell reconstitution after alpha-beta-depleted transplantation in children. The TCRbeta library incorporated unique molecular identifiers. TCRdb fed the PCR reads into MiXCR, producing one record per CDR3 protein. The sample has a few hundred thousand distinct CDR3 sequences; 7.5% to 10% are singletons. The sequencing used PBMCs from the stem cell graft donor, collected from the stem cell graft. The receptors stem from a human donor who donated a stem cell graft to a child with SCID.

This clonotype came up many times. V usage is TRBV7-2 and J usage is TRBJ2-1, with TRBD1 as a possible D gene (6 bases). Looked up from germline, CDR1 is SGHTA and CDR2 is FQGNSA. The CDR3 totals 14 residues. V was clipped by 5 bases and J by 8 bases, with 16 bases between them. The CDR3 reads CASSEPHRADEQFF. CDR3 coding DNA: TGTGCCAGCAGCGAGCCTCACAGGGCCGATGAGCAGTTCTTC.

Comment on this clonotype: A much larger clone sits a single nucleotide away, making a read error possible. The gene calls are TRBV5-1 and TRBJ2-7, with 7 bases lining up with TRBD2. Germline CDR1 reads SGHRS; CDR2 reads YFSETQ. The length of the CDR3 is 14 residues. The CDR3 bases are TGCGCCAGCAGCCATGGGGGGGGAACCTACGAGCAGTCCTTC. Translation gives CASSHGGGTYEQSF.

This clonotype was seen many times. The chain is built from TRBV18 and TRBJ1-4; D gene unclear. V lost 4 bases to trimming and J lost 8 bases, with 11 bases between them. The CDR3 is 13 amino acids. CDR1 KGHSH and CDR2 LQKENI come from the germline V gene. CDR3 region: CASSLGRREKLFF. DNA for the CDR3: TGTGCCAGCTCACTTGGGCGGAGGGAAAAACTGTTTTTT.

The rearrangement uses TRBV5-4 and TRBJ1-3, with D tentatively TRBD1 (5 bases). V lost 6 bases and J 2 bases, leaving 9 bases between the germline ends. This CDR3 spans 13 amino acids. Germline CDR1 SGHNT, CDR2 YYREEE (reference sequence). DNA of the CDR3: TGTGCCAGCACCCAGGGAGCTGGAAACACCATATATTTT. It translates to CASTQGAGNTIYF.

This clonotype was observed at least ten times. The chain carries TRBV3-1 and TRBJ2-2, with a possible D match to TRBD2 (6 bases). V dropped 6 bases and J dropped 3 bases, with 23 bases sitting between them. The CDR3 sequence is 18 residues long. The V gene's germline CDR1 is LGHDT and CDR2 YNNKEL (reference sequence). CDR3 residues: CASSPGSYRGWDTGELFF. The CDR3 DNA follows: TGTGCCAGCAGTCCCGGAAGCTACCGGGGGTGGGACACCGGGGAGCTGTTTTTT.

CDR3 DNA: TGTGCCTGGAGTGTTCACCGGAGGGAGACCCAGTACTTC. This codes for CAWSVHRRETQYF. V gene TRBV30 combines with J gene TRBJ2-5; maybe TRBD2 (5 bases). The germline V gene encodes CDR1 GTSNPN and CDR2 SVGIG (reference sequence). With 0 bases removed from V and 5 bases from J, the gap between germline ends came to 10 bases. This CDR3 region has 13 residues.

This clonotype occurred many times. The chain carries TRBV7-9 and TRBJ2-3, with 16 bases matching TRBD2. Germline CDR1 reads SEHNR; CDR2 reads FQNEAQ (reference sequence). This CDR3 contains 16 residues. J gave up 8 bases and V 5 bases, and 7 bases lay outside the gene matches. The CDR3 bases are TGTGCCAGCAGCCCAGGGACTAGCGGGGGGGCTCGTACGCAGTATTTT. Translating gives CASSPGTSGGARTQYF. Combining the CDR3 with reference TRBV7-9 and TRBJ2-3 gives the whole variable domain DTGVSQNPRHKITKRGQNVTFRCDPISEHNRLYWYRQTLGQGPEFLTYFQNEAQLEKSRLLSDRFSAERPKGSFSTLEIQRTEQGDSAMYLCASSPGTSGGARTQYFGPGTRLTVL.

This clonotype occurred many times. The chain combines TRBV7-3 with TRBJ1-2, with D perhaps matching TRBD1 (6 bases). In germline, CDR1 is SGHTA, CDR2 FQGTGA. This CDR3 has 13 amino acids. Trimming removed 8 bases at V and 1 base at J, with 11 bases between. The CDR3 protein is CASAPGVNYGYTF. For the CDR3, the DNA is TGTGCCAGCGCGCCAGGGGTTAACTATGGCTACACCTTC.

This clonotype has at least ten counts. The chain recombines TRBV5-1 with TRBJ2-6; no clear D gene. Germline CDR1 SGHRS, CDR2 YFSETQ. The CDR3 loop spans 14 amino acids. Deletions cut 4 bases from V and 9 bases from J, with 14 bases between. Written as DNA, the CDR3 is TGCGCCAGCAGCCAGCCAGGCGTGGACAACGTCCTGACTTTC. Translation gives CASSQPGVDNVLTF. The full variable domain, completed using reference TRBV5-1 and TRBJ2-6, is KAGVTQTPRYLIKTRGQQVTLSCSPISGHRSVSWYQQTPGQGLQFLFEYFSETQRNKGNFPGRFSGRQFSNSRSEMNVSTLELGDSALYLCASSQPGVDNVLTFGAGSRLTVL.

The chain carries TRBV5-1 and TRBJ2-2; TRBD1 agrees at 8 bases. The trim removed 6 bases at V and 4 bases at J, leaving 17 bases unmatched. The CDR3 is 18 amino acids. CDR1 is SGHRS, CDR2 YFSETQ, per germline. CDR3 nucleotide sequence: TGCGCCAGCACCTCAAGACAGGGGATCCCGCGGGGCACCGGGGAGCTGTTTTTT. Amino acids: CASTSRQGIPRGTGELFF.

This clonotype was found many times. The rearrangement uses TRBV20-1 and TRBJ2-1; TRBD2 matches at 8 bases. The CDR3 is made up of 15 amino acids. CDR1 is DFQATT, CDR2 SNEGSKA, per germline (reference sequence). CDR3 in DNA: TGCAGCACCGGACTAGCCTCGAGCTCCTACAATGAGCAGTTCTTC. Translation gives CSTGLASSSYNEQFF.

This clonotype was observed at least ten times. The CDR3 bases are TGTGCCATCAGGAGGGGGAGGCCTTTCTTT. Protein product: CAIRRGRPFF. This chain joins TRBV10-3 and TRBJ1-1, with D possibly being TRBD1 (6 bases). The CDR3 covers 10 residues. V lost 6 bases and J 12 bases, leaving 11 bases between the germline ends. CDR1 is ENHRY and CDR2 is SYGVKD in the germline V gene.

This clonotype occurred many times. The J gene is TRBJ1-2, the V gene TRBV12-3 or TRBV12-4; TRBD1 agrees at 9 bases. CDR3 length: 18 residues. J gave up 7 bases and V 0 bases, and 15 bases lay outside the gene matches. The CDR3 nucleotides are TGTGCCAGCAGTTTAGCGGTGGTCGGGACAGGGTATTTTGGTGGCTACACCTTC. This codes for CASSLAVVGTGYFGGYTF.

At least ten counts were recorded for this clonotype. V gene TRBV7-2 combines with J gene TRBJ1-5; unclear D gene. This CDR3 is built from 13 residues. CDR1 and CDR2 from the germline V gene are SGHTA and FQGNSA. V lost 2 bases and J lost 5, with 7 bases in between. CDR3 residues: CASSLSPDQPQHF. The CDR3 DNA follows: TGTGCCAGCAGCTTATCCCCAGATCAGCCCCAGCATTTT.